Reported below is one TCR beta chain. The antigen is not known. This sample is drawn from a study of T cell repertoires in ileal Crohn's disease. For the study at large: Patients had a median approximately 7.5-year disease duration, and approximately 35% were active smokers. Study conclusions and caveats: Sorted CD8 T cells held more high-frequency clones than CD4.

Germline V gives CDR1 SGHNT, CDR2 YENEEA. J was trimmed by 0 bases and V by 4 bases; bases with no gene match: 11. The CDR3 loop spans 17 amino acids. Profiling relied on immunoSEQ multiplex PCR, and the TCRdb table lists in-frame clones only, not all of them. Altogether around 33,000 clones are present, about four fifths being singletons, with the ten largest covering under 20%. The gene calls are TRBV11-3 and TRBJ1-2, with 7 positions matching TRBD1. Sequencing was carried out using ileal tissue. The TCR sequence derives from an adult with Crohn's disease. The CDR3 sequence is CASSYSRRTGTNYGYTF. The CDR3 coding sequence is TGTGCCAGCAGCTACAGCCGTCGGACAGGTACTAACTATGGCTACACCTTC.